This T cell receptor (beta chain) was found in a study of identical twins. TCRdb re-derived calls from the 5' RACE reads in MiXCR, one entry per CDR3 protein. Of about 250,000 distinct CDR3 sequences in the sample, 7.5% were seen once. This clonotype came up many times. Antigen specificity is unknown. V lost 2 bases, J lost 0 bases, and 3 bases lay in between. The CDR3 length is 13 residues. Germline assignment: CDR1 SGHNT and CDR2 YYREEE (reference sequence). Study observations and caveats: Reduced insertions were recorded for abundant cord blood beta clonotypes, with no such pattern in memory repertoires. Surplus twin overlap in beta out-of-frame sequences was less pronounced.

These data also formed part of another study, on yellow fever vaccine responses in identical twins.

The specimen sequenced was CD8+ T cells sorted from blood. The receptor was isolated from a woman in her late teens or twenties in good health. The chain links TRBV5-4 to TRBJ1-3; the D is unclear. The CDR3 reads CASSFSSGNTIYF. The CDR3 nucleotides are TGTGCCAGCAGCTTCAGCTCTGGAAACACCATATATTTT.